This T cell receptor (beta chain) derives from a study of blood T cell repertoires in COVID-19. In the study overall: The samples span acute and convalescent COVID-19 from the United States, Italy and Spain. Nucleic acid was either cDNA or gDNA, and it came from T cells, B-cell-depleted T cells, or PBMCs.

As originally analysed: Estimated nucleated cell counts came from reference gene primer amplification. This table comes from immunoSEQ multiplex PCR, and its TCRdb copy is limited to in-frame clones, with some not included. For V, J and clone size, that table is used; D and trimming come from the DNA. The sample consists of some 130,000 clones, roughly 85% of them appearing once. CDR3 size: 17 residues. Germline V CDR1 and CDR2: SGHRS, YFSETQ. The V gene lost 1 base and the J gene lost 6 bases, with 22 bases spanning the gap. The chain is built from TRBV5-1 and TRBJ1-2; no firm D call. The sequence came from an elderly man with acute or convalescent COVID-19. The source material was peripheral blood. The DNA for the CDR3 is TGCGCCAGCAGCTTGATCCAAAACCCATTTCAATCAGATGGCTACACCTTC. It translates to CASSLIQNPFQSDGYTF.